This section outlines one T cell receptor (beta chain) sequence together with its context. These data come from a study of blood T cell repertoires in COVID-19. Study-level background: The study drew acute and convalescent COVID-19 samples from the United States, Italy and Spain.

Sequencing was performed with immunoSEQ multiplex PCR; in TCRdb, only in-frame clones are kept and a portion is missing. The table records roughly 220,000 clones, roughly four fifths of them present only once. V lost 5 bases and J lost 2; bases outside the gene matches: 13. Germline CDR1 and CDR2: ENHRY and SYGVKD. The CDR3 sequence is 18 residues long. Sequenced input: peripheral blood. The clonotype was recovered from a woman of 80 years or more with COVID-19, enrolled during active disease. The chain carries TRBV10-3 and TRBJ2-5; TRBD2 agrees at 11 bases. Here the CDR3 DNA reads TGTGCCATCAGTCGTGCCGCTGTGACTAGCGGGGCACAAGAGACCCAGTACTTC. Translating it yields CAISRAAVTSGAQETQYF.